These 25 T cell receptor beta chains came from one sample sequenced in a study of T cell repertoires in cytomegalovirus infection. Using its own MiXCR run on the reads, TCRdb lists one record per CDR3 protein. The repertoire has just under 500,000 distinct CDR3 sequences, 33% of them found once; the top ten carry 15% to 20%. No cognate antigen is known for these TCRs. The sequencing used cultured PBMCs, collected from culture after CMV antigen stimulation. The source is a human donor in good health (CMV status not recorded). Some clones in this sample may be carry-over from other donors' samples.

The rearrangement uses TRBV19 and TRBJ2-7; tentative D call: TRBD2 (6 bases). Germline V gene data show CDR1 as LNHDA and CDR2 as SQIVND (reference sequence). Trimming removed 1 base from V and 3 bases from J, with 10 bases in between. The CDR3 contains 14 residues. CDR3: CASSIGDSNYEQYF. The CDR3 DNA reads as TGTGCCAGTAGTATAGGGGACTCCAACTACGAGCAGTACTTC.

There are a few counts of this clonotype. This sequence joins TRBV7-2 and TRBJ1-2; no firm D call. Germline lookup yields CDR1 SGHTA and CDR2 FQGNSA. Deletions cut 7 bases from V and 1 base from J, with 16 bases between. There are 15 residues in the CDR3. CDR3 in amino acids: CASTIGSRINYGYTF. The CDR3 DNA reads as TGTGCCAGCACAATCGGAAGCAGGATTAACTATGGCTACACCTTC.

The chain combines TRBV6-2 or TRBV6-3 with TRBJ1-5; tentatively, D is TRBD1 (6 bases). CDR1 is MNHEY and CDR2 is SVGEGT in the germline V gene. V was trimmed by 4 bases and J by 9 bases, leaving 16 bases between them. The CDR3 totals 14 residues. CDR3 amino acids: CASSSSTGRTPQHF. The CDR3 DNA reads TGTGCCAGCAGTTCCTCGACAGGTAGGACGCCCCAGCATTTT.

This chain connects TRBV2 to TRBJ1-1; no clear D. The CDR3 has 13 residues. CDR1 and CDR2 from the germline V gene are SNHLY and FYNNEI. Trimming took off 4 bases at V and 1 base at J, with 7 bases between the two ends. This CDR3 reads CASSAQENTEAFF. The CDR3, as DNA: TGTGCCAGCAGTGCGCAGGAGAACACTGAAGCTTTCTTT. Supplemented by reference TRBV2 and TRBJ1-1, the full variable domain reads EPEVTQTPSHQVTQMGQEVILRCVPISNHLYFYWYRQILGQKVEFLVSFYNNEISEKSEIFDDQFSVERPDGSNFTLKIRSTKLEDSAMYFCASSAQENTEAFFGQGTRLTVV.

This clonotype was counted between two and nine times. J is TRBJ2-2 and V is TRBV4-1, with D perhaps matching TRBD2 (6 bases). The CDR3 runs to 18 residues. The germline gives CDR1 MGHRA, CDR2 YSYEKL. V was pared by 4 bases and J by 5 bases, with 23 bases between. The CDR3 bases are TGCGCCAGCAGCCGGCTTAAAGCACTTGCAGGGAGGACCGGGGAGCTGTTTTTT. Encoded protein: CASSRLKALAGRTGELFF.

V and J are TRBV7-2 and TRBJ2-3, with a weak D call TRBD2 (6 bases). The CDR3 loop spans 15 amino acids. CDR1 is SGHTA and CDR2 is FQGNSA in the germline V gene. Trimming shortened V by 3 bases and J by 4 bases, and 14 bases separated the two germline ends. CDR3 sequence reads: CASSFRLGLADTQYF. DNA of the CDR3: TGTGCCAGCAGCTTTCGTCTGGGACTGGCAGATACGCAGTATTTT. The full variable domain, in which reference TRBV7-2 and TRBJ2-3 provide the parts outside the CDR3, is GAGVSQSPSNKVTEKGKDVELRCDPISGHTALYWYRQSLGQGLEFLIYFQGNSAPDKSGLPSDRFSAERTGGSVSTLTIQRTQQEDSAVYLCASSFRLGLADTQYFGPGTRLTVL.

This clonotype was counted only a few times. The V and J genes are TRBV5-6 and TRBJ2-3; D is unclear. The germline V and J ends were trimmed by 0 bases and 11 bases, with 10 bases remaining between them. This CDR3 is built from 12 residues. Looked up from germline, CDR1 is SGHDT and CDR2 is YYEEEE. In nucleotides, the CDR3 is TGTGCCAGCAGCTTGGGTGGCGGACGGCAGTATTTT. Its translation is CASSLGGGRQYF.

This CDR3 reads CASSSRGWDGYTF. As DNA, the CDR3 is TGTGCCAGCAGCTCGAGGGGGTGGGATGGCTACACCTTC. This chain connects TRBV7-9 to TRBJ1-2; D may be TRBD1 (6 bases). This CDR3 has 13 residues. The V and J ends lost 4 bases and 6 bases respectively, with 12 bases between them. CDR1 is SEHNR and CDR2 is FQNEAQ in the germline V gene (reference sequence).

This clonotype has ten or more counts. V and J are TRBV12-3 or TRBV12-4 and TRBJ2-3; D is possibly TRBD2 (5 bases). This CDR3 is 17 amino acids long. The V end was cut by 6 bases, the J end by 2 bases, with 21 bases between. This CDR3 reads CASSLSTPGVNTDTQYF. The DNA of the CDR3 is TGTGCCAGCAGCCTTAGTACTCCCGGGGTTAACACAGATACGCAGTATTTT.

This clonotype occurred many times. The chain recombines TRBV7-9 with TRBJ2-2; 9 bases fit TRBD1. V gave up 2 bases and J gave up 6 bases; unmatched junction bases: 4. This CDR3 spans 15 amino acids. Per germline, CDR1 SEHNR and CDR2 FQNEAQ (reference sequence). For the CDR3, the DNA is TGTGCCAGCAGCTTAAAGAGACAGGGGGCCGGGGAGCTGTTTTTT. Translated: CASSLKRQGAGELFF.

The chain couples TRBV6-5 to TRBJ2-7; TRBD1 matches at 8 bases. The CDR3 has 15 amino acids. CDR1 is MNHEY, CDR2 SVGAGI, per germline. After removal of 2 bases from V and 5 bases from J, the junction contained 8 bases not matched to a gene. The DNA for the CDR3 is TGTGCCAGCAGTTACCCGACAGGGGTGATCCACGAGCAGTACGTC. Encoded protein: CASSYPTGVIHEQYV.

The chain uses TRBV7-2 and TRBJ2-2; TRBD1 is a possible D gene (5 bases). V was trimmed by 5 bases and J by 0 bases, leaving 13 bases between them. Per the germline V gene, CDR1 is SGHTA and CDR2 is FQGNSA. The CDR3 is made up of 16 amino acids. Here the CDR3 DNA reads TGTGCCAGCAGCCGTGGTGGGGCTCCGAACACCGGGGAGCTGTTTTTT. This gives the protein CASSRGGAPNTGELFF. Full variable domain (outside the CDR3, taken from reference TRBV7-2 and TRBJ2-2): GAGVSQSPSNKVTEKGKDVELRCDPISGHTALYWYRQSLGQGLEFLIYFQGNSAPDKSGLPSDRFSAERTGGSVSTLTIQRTQQEDSAVYLCASSRGGAPNTGELFFGEGSRLTVL.

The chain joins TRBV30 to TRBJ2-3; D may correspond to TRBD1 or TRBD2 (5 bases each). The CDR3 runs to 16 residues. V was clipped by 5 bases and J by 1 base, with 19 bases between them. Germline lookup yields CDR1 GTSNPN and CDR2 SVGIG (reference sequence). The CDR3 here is CAWGGLPSGGTDTQYF. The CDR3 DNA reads TGTGCCTGGGGGGGATTACCTAGTGGTGGCACAGATACGCAGTATTTT.

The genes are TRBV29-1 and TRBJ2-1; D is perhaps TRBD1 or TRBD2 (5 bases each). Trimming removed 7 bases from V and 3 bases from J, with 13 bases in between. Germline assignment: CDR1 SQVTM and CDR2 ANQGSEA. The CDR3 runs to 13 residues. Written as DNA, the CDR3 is TGCAGCGCCCTTGGGGGATTCTACAATGAGCAGTTCTTC. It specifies CSALGGFYNEQFF.

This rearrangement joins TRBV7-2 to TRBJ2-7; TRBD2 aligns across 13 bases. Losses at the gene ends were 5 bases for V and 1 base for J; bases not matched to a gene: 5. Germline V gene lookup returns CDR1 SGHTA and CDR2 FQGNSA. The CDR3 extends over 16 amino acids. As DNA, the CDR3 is TGTGCCAGCAGCCCCCAACTAGCGGGAGGGTCCTACGAGCAGTACTTC. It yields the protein CASSPQLAGGSYEQYF.

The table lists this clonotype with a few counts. The CDR3 is CASSLGLAGPEQFF. As DNA, the CDR3 is TGTGCCAGCAGCTTGGGTCTAGCGGGACCTGAGCAGTTCTTC. The J gene is TRBJ2-1, the V gene TRBV5-5, with TRBD2 identical over 9 bases. The CDR3 has 14 residues. CDR1 is SGHKS, CDR2 YYEKEE, per germline (reference sequence). After removal of 0 bases from V and 9 bases from J, the junction contained 4 bases not matched to a gene.

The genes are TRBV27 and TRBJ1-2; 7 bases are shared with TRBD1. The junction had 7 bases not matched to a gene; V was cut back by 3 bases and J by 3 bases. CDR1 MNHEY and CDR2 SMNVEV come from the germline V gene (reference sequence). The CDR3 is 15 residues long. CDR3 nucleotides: TGTGCCAGCAGTTTCTCCAGCAGGGGGGACTATGGCTACACCTTC. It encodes CASSFSSRGDYGYTF.

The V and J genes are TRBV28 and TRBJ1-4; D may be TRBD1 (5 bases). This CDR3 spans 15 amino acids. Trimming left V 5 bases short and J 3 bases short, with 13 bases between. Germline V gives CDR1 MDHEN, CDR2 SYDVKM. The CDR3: CASSTGSISNEKLFF. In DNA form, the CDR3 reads TGTGCCAGCAGTACAGGTTCTATATCTAATGAAAAACTGTTTTTT.

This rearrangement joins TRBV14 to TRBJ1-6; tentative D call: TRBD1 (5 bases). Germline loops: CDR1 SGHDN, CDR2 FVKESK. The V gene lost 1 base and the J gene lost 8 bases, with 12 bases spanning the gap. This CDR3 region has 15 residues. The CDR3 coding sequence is TGTGCCAGCAGCCAAGGAACCAGGGAAGATTCACCCCTCCACTTT. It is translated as CASSQGTREDSPLHF.

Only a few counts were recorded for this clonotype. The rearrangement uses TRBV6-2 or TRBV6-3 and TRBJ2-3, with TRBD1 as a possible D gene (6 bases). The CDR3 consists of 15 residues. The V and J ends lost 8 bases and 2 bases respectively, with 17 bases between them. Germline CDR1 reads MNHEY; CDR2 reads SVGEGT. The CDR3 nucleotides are TGTGCCAGCGGGAGCAGGGGCGCCCCCACAGATACGCAGTATTTT. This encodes CASGSRGAPTDTQYF.

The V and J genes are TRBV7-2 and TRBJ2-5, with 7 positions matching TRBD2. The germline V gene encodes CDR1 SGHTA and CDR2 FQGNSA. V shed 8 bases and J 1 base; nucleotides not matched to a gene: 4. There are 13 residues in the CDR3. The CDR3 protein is CASGRDFQETQYF. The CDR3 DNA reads TGTGCCAGCGGGAGGGACTTCCAAGAGACCCAGTACTTC. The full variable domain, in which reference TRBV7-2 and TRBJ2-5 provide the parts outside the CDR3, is GAGVSQSPSNKVTEKGKDVELRCDPISGHTALYWYRQSLGQGLEFLIYFQGNSAPDKSGLPSDRFSAERTGGSVSTLTIQRTQQEDSAVYLCASGRDFQETQYFGPGTRLLVL.

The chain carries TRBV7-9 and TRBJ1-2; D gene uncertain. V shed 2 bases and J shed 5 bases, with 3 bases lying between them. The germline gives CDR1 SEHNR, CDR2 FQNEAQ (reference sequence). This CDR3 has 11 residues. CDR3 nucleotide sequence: TGTGCCAGCAGCTTACTGTATGGCTACACCTTC. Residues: CASSLLYGYTF. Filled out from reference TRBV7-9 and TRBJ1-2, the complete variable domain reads DTGVSQNPRHKITKRGQNVTFRCDPISEHNRLYWYRQTLGQGPEFLTYFQNEAQLEKSRLLSDRFSAERPKGSFSTLEIQRTEQGDSAMYLCASSLLYGYTFGSGTRLTVV.

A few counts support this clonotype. The CDR3 sequence is CASSYPGWNTEAFF. As DNA, the CDR3 is TGTGCCAGCAGTTACCCGGGGTGGAACACTGAAGCTTTCTTT. V gene TRBV6-2 or TRBV6-3 combines with J gene TRBJ1-1, with D hard to call. V lost 2 bases, J lost 1 base, and 8 bases lay in between. Germline CDR1 and CDR2: MNHEY and SVGEGT. The CDR3 spans 14 residues.

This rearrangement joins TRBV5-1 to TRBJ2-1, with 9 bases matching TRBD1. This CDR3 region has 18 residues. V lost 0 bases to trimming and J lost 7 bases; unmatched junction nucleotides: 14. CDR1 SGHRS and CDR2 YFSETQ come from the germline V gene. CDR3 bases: TGCGCCAGCAGCTTGGCGGGACAGGGATTTGGGGCGATGAATGAGCAGTTCTTC. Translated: CASSLAGQGFGAMNEQFF.

CDR3: CASSPDLLEGYTF. The CDR3 DNA reads as TGTGCCAGCAGTCCCGATCTCCTAGAGGGCTACACCTTC. The V and J genes are TRBV28 and TRBJ1-2, with no clear D. Germline-derived CDR1 and CDR2 are MDHEN and SYDVKM. Trimming left V 5 bases short and J 8 bases short, with 15 bases between. The CDR3 consists of 13 residues.